This T cell receptor (beta chain) is drawn from a study of lymphopenia after photon versus proton radiotherapy. General study results and limits: After the lymphocyte nadir, photon-treated repertoires showed oligoclonal expansion, especially of CD8+ Temra cells. Proton therapy kept repertoires fairly stable, unlike photons, which gained effector/memory cells.

Regarding this clone: Its antigen is not identified.

TCRdb keeps only in-frame clones here, not all; method: immunoSEQ multiplex PCR. The sample lists more than 80,000 clones, around 83% occurring once. The source is a man between 60 and 70 years old with pancreatic cancer. The material sequenced was peripheral blood, taken from a patient treated with proton-based radiotherapy.

CDR3 DNA: TGTGCCAGCAGCTCCCGGACCGTCTACAATGAGCAGTTCTTC. Its protein is CASSSRTVYNEQFF. V usage is TRBV5-6 and J usage is TRBJ2-1; D not certain. Germline V lookup: CDR1 SGHDT, CDR2 YYEEEE. This CDR3 spans 14 amino acids. With 3 bases removed from V and 3 bases from J, the gap between germline ends came to 10 bases.